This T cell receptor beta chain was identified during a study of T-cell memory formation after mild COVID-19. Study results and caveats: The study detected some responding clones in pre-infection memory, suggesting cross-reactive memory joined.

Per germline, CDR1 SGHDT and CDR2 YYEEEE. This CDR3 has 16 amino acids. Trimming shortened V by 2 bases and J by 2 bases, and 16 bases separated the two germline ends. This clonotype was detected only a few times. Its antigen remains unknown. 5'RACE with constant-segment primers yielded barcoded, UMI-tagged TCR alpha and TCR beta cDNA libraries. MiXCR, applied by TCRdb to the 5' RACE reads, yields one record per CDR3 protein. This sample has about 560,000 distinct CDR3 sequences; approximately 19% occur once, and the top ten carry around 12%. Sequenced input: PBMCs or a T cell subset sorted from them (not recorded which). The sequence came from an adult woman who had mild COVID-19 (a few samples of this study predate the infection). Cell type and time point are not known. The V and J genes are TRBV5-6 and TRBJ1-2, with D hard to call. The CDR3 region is CASSFHPPFRNYGYTF. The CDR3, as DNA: TGTGCCAGCAGCTTTCATCCCCCTTTTCGAAACTATGGCTACACCTTC.